The present T cell receptor beta chain was sequenced within a study of blood T cell repertoires in COVID-19 (dated by TCRdb to 2018 to 2021). About the study as a whole: Samples covering the acute and convalescent phases of COVID-19 were provided by collaborators in the United States, Italy and Spain. The material from the prospective study consisted of cDNA or gDNA derived from T cells, B-cell-depleted T cells, or PBMCs. Subjects who had been exposed to COVID-19, were actively infected with it, or had recovered from it provided the deeply sampled blood TCRbeta repertoires that made up the dataset. The repertoires were made available in a free public database intended to serve as a resource for research on the immune response to SARS-CoV-2. The samples were drawn from the first 160 participants of the ongoing ImmuneRACE study and from 950 to 1,500 subjects provided by 6 global collaborators. The sample metadata nearly always contained a de-identified subject ID, COVID-19 status, age in years and sex. Where HLA class I and class II types were available, the types were taken from metadata supplied by the sample provider, not from assay-based typing.

TCRbeta CDR3 regions were amplified from genomic DNA by means of the immunoSEQ Assay, a bias-controlled multiplex PCR. From the authors' description of their analysis: Within the assay, amplification of reference gene primers was used to estimate how many nucleated cells each sample contained. To quantify the absolute abundance of each unique TCRbeta CDR3 rearrangement, sequence reads were collapsed and filtered. For each sample, productive Simpson clonality was calculated as the square root of Simpson's diversity index over productive rearrangements. In its TCRdb copy, this immuneACCESS table keeps in-frame sequences only and misses some clones. Where compared with another copy, unresolved V genes explain less than half of these, and the others have no known cause. The DNA was the basis for D and trimming; V, J and clone size are from that table. Recorded for this sample are 30,000 to 45,000 clones; about 89% of them occurred a single time. The biggest ten clones account for around 5.7% of the sample.

Ends trimmed: V by 2 bases, J by 3 bases; bases unmatched to a gene: 8. The CDR3 numbers 18 residues from cysteine through phenylalanine. Only the CDR3 DNA stays, 54 bases, in frame from base 1. The CDR1 and CDR2 encoded by the germline V gene are LGHNT and FRNRAP. The study at large found these results: The quantity of clinical and demographic metadata differed by source and by participant and was supplied without curation.

On this clone: This receptor's antigen is unknown. Base qualities are missing; no much larger clone stands one base away.

Whole blood was collected in K2EDTA tubes by collaborating institutions according to the institutions' own protocols. For TCRbeta analysis, collaborators shipped samples as frozen whole blood, isolated PBMCs, or DNA extracted from either of those sample types. The sequence joins TRBV12-5 to TRBJ2-1, and 12 bases in between align with TRBD2. The sample taken for sequencing was peripheral blood. This TCR derives from a human donor in a cohort sampled during active COVID-19. CDR3 protein: CASGLSRTSGVIYNEQFF. Read as DNA, the sequence is TGTGCTAGTGGTTTGTCCCGGACTAGCGGGGTAATCTACAATGAGCAGTTCTTC.